This T cell receptor (beta chain) was documented in a study of T cells in Graves' hyperthyroidism and ophthalmopathy. About the research overall: Specimen type is peripheral blood, collected at initial diagnosis prior to any treatment.

Amplification of TCR beta CDR3 regions used RNA as the template. The HTBI primer set was used in a first-round RT-PCR of the TCR CDR3. TCRdb fed the multiplex PCR reads into MiXCR, producing one record per CDR3 protein. The sample lists a few hundred thousand distinct CDR3 sequences, around 20% seen once, with 40% to 45% in the top ten. CDR1 and CDR2 (germline): SGHRS, YFSETQ. The length of the CDR3 is 15 residues. Trimming took off 0 bases at V and 5 bases at J, with 12 bases between the two ends. This clonotype was observed at least ten times. The TCR comes from a man between 18 and 29 years old with Graves' ophthalmopathy. The gene calls are TRBV5-1 and TRBJ1-5; D is ambiguous. The sequencing input was blood. CDR3 residues: CASSLDSRGDQPQHF. CDR3 DNA sequence: TGCGCCAGCAGCTTGGATTCACGGGGAGATCAGCCCCAGCATTTT.